A single sample gave rise to the 17 T cell receptor beta chains below, sequenced in a study of T cells of healthy individuals. MiXCR, applied by TCRdb to the 5' RACE reads, yields one record per CDR3 protein. Here the sample spans more than 85,000 distinct CDR3 sequences, approximately 15% being singletons. Source of these receptors: a human donor in good health.

This clonotype appeared many times. Written as DNA, the CDR3 is TGCAGCACCTCAGGAGACAGGGGGACAGATACGCAGTATTTT. It translates to CSTSGDRGTDTQYF. This chain uses TRBV29-1 with TRBJ2-3; 9 bases align to TRBD1. The length of the CDR3 is 14 residues. The germline V gene has CDR1 SQVTM and CDR2 ANQGSEA. Germline trimming cut 8 bases from V and 3 bases from J; bases unmatched to any gene: 9.

The chain carries TRBV11-3 and TRBJ2-5, with D perhaps being TRBD1 or TRBD2 (6 bases each). Trimming left V 5 bases short and J 7 bases short, with 11 bases between. Germline CDR1 and CDR2: SGHNT and YENEEA. CDR3 size: 12 residues. CDR3 DNA: TGTGCCAGCAGCAGAGGGGGGAGGACCCAGTACTTC. Translation gives CASSRGGRTQYF.

This clonotype was counted between two and nine times. V and J are TRBV4-2 and TRBJ2-2, with D uncertain. CDR1 LGHNA and CDR2 YNFKEQ come from the germline V gene. There are 15 residues in the CDR3. V gave up 0 bases and J gave up 4 bases, with 9 bases separating them. The CDR3, as DNA: TGTGCCAGCAGCCAAGAGCACGGGCGCACCGGGGAGCTGTTTTTT. This translates into CASSQEHGRTGELFF.

This clonotype was seen a few times. V gene TRBV5-1 combines with J gene TRBJ2-5, with unresolved D. Germline CDR1 reads SGHRS; CDR2 reads YFSETQ. This CDR3 comprises 14 residues. The V and J ends lost 2 bases and 2 bases respectively, with 10 bases between them. The CDR3 nucleotides read TGCGCCAGCAGCTTTAGGGCTGGACAAGAGACCCAGTACTTC. This encodes CASSFRAGQETQYF.

The chain joins TRBV7-8 to TRBJ2-7; 8 nucleotides align to TRBD1. V shed 5 bases and J 3 bases; nucleotides not matched to a gene: 6. The germline gives CDR1 SGHVS, CDR2 FQNEAQ. There are 14 residues in the CDR3. The CDR3 sequence is CASSPTGAHYEQYF. The CDR3 DNA follows: TGTGCCAGCAGCCCGACAGGGGCCCACTACGAGCAGTACTTC. Full variable domain (outside the CDR3, taken from reference TRBV7-8 and TRBJ2-7): GAGVSQSPRYKVAKRGQDVALRCDPISGHVSLFWYQQALGQGPEFLTYFQNEAQLDKSGLPSDRFFAERPEGSVSTLKIQRTQQEDSAVYLCASSPTGAHYEQYFGPGTRLTVT.

At least ten counts were recorded for this clonotype. The chain has TRBV15 and TRBJ2-1; a possible D gene is TRBD2 (6 bases). This CDR3 is 16 amino acids long. Trimming shortened V by 0 bases and J by 1 base, and 10 bases separated the two germline ends. Looked up from germline, CDR1 is LNHNV and CDR2 is YYDKDF (reference sequence). The CDR3 coding sequence is TGTGCCACCAGCAGAGACGGGAGTGGTTCCTACAATGAGCAGTTCTTC. It translates to CATSRDGSGSYNEQFF.

This clonotype has just a few counts. This chain connects TRBV7-3 to TRBJ2-1; 11 nucleotides agree with TRBD2. The CDR3 covers 15 residues. Trimming removed 5 bases from V and 3 bases from J; junction bases left unmatched: 3. Germline assignment: CDR1 SGHTA and CDR2 FQGTGA. As DNA, the CDR3 is TGTGCCAGCAGCCAGGGACTAGCGGTCTACAATGAGCAGTTCTTC. This sequence encodes CASSQGLAVYNEQFF.

This clonotype came up once. The chain couples TRBV12-3 or TRBV12-4 to TRBJ2-1; 7 bases fit TRBD2. V shed 6 bases, J shed 0 bases, and the junction held 5 bases outside the gene matches. The CDR3 sequence is 15 residues long. CDR3 loop: CASSPSGVSYNEQFF. The CDR3, as DNA: TGTGCCAGCAGCCCGAGCGGGGTCTCCTACAATGAGCAGTTCTTC.

V and J are TRBV28 and TRBJ2-1; D is unresolved. Germline CDR1 MDHEN, CDR2 SYDVKM. V lost 3 bases, J lost 7 bases, and 7 bases lay in between. The CDR3 extends over 12 amino acids. This CDR3 is CASSFIRNEQFF. CDR3 DNA sequence: TGTGCCAGCAGTTTTATCAGGAATGAGCAGTTCTTC.

In its sample, this clonotype was seen a few times. The V call is TRBV29-1, the J call TRBJ2-4; no firm D call. Trimming stripped 7 bases from V and 2 bases from J, with 6 bases between. Germline V gives CDR1 SQVTM, CDR2 ANQGSEA. The CDR3 is made up of 11 amino acids. CDR3 sequence: CSAQTKNIQYF. The CDR3, as DNA: TGCAGCGCCCAGACCAAAAACATTCAGTACTTC.

This clonotype appeared a single time. This chain uses TRBV7-8 with TRBJ2-7; D is undetermined. The germline V gene encodes CDR1 SGHVS and CDR2 FQNEAQ. Deletions cut 5 bases from V and 11 bases from J, with 10 bases between. The CDR3 has 10 amino acids. CDR3 coding DNA: TGTGCCAGCAGCCCCGGGTTTGAGTACTTC. Translating it yields CASSPGFEYF.

The chain links TRBV5-1 to TRBJ2-5; D not certain. The germline V and J ends were trimmed by 4 bases and 4 bases, with 11 bases remaining between them. The CDR3 runs 13 residues. Per the germline V gene, CDR1 is SGHRS and CDR2 is YFSETQ. This CDR3 reads CASSPPAIETQYF. The CDR3 nucleotides read TGCGCCAGCAGCCCCCCTGCTATAGAGACCCAGTACTTC. The full variable domain, rest sourced from reference TRBV5-1 and TRBJ2-5, is KAGVTQTPRYLIKTRGQQVTLSCSPISGHRSVSWYQQTPGQGLQFLFEYFSETQRNKGNFPGRFSGRQFSNSRSEMNVSTLELGDSALYLCASSPPAIETQYFGPGTRLLVL.

The chain carries TRBV2 and TRBJ2-7; D ambiguous. From germline, CDR1 is SNHLY and CDR2 FYNNEI. V lost 3 bases, J lost 5 bases, and 5 bases lay in between. This CDR3 is 11 amino acids long. In DNA form, the CDR3 reads TGTGCCAGCAGTGAGCGGCACGAGCAGTACTTC. It translates to CASSERHEQYF.

The chain joins TRBV4-3 to TRBJ2-2, with D perhaps TRBD1 or TRBD2 (5 bases each). Looked up from germline, CDR1 is LGHNA and CDR2 is YSLEER. Trimming shortened V by 5 bases and J by 6 bases, and 7 bases separated the two germline ends. The CDR3 extends over 12 amino acids. The CDR3 nucleotides are TGCGCCAGCAGCTGGGGGTCCGGGGAGCTGTTTTTT. It codes for CASSWGSGELFF.

This clonotype was counted a few times. CDR3 protein: CASSLRTTTDTQYF. CDR3 nucleotides: TGTGCCAGCAGCCTTCGGACAACCACAGATACGCAGTATTTT. The chain uses TRBV4-2 and TRBJ2-3; D is possibly TRBD1 (5 bases). The CDR3 is 14 residues long. The germline V gene encodes CDR1 LGHNA and CDR2 YNFKEQ. Trimming took 4 bases from V and 2 from J, leaving 10 bases between them.

Points on this clonotype: A much more abundant neighbour one base away suggests this may be a read error. The chain has TRBV12-3 or TRBV12-4 and TRBJ2-7; TRBD1 matches at 7 bases. This CDR3 spans 13 amino acids. V gave up 6 bases and J gave up 3 bases; unmatched junction bases: 5. Here the CDR3 DNA reads TGTGCCAGCAGCCCGGGACAGAACTACGAGCAGTACTTC. Its protein product is CASSPGQNYEQYF.

This clonotype turned up a few times. The chain couples TRBV7-9 to TRBJ2-7; TRBD2 agrees at 9 bases. The V gene end was trimmed by 5 bases and the J gene end by 3 bases; junction bases not matched to a gene: 5. Per germline, CDR1 SEHNR and CDR2 FQNEAQ (reference sequence). The CDR3 is 14 amino acids. The CDR3 is CASSHSSGDYEQYF. The CDR3 DNA reads TGTGCCAGCAGCCATTCTAGCGGGGACTACGAGCAGTACTTC.